The clone carrying this T cell receptor beta chain was counted many times. These data are taken from a study of regulatory T cells in long-lasting Graves disease. Background on the study: For under 3 months, newly diagnosed Graves' patients had been taking antithyroid drugs.

The CDR3 covers 14 residues. With 5 bases removed from V and 6 bases from J, the gap between germline ends came to 14 bases. CDR1 is KGHSH and CDR2 is LQKENI in the germline V gene. According to the study, TCR beta libraries were built with iRepertoire HTBI primers and CDR3-region Arm-PCR. MiXCR was run by TCRdb on the multiplex PCR reads, yielding one entry per CDR3 protein. This sample has roughly 530,000 distinct CDR3 sequences; 15% to 20% occur once, and the top ten carry more than 20%. Time point: newly diagnosed GD, antithyroid drugs for less than 3 months. From RNA extracted from PBMCs, the TCR library was made. Diagnosis followed American Thyroid Association guidelines for Graves' disease. These data also formed part of another study, on T cells in Graves' hyperthyroidism and ophthalmopathy. That paper adds: A first-round RT-PCR of the TCR CDR3 used the HTBI primer set.

The sample in question was peripheral blood mononuclear cells (PBMCs), obtained at new diagnosis, from a patient treated with antithyroid drugs. J is TRBJ1-5 and V is TRBV18; weak D call: TRBD1 (6 bases). This clonotype was obtained from a woman aged 40-60 years with Graves disease. The DNA of the CDR3 is TGTGCCAGCTCATCAAACACAGGGCCTCAGCCCCAGCATTTT. Its protein product is CASSSNTGPQPQHF.